The next 9 T cell receptor beta chains were all read from a single sample in a study of T cell clonotyping in hematopoietic cell transplantation. Time point reported: recipient sample about 28 days before transplant, after cytoreduction. Profiled with immunoSEQ multiplex PCR; TCRdb holds only in-frame clones, not every one. The repertoire includes about 41,000 clones, 85% of them detected once, and roughly 3.1% sits in the top ten. Specimen: peripheral blood mononuclear cells, collected before stem cell transplant. These receptors came from a man in his sixties with acute myeloid leukemia. Some clones in this sample may be carry-over from other donors' samples.

As DNA, the CDR3 is TGTGCCAGCAGTTCGGTGATCAGCCGGCAGGTCCAAGAGACCCAGTACTTC. Its translation: CASSSVISRQVQETQYF. The V and J genes are TRBV28 and TRBJ2-5; D ambiguous. This CDR3 comprises 17 residues. The V end lost 4 bases, the J end lost 1 base, and 19 bases lay between the germline ends. The germline gives CDR1 MDHEN, CDR2 SYDVKM.

V and J are TRBV2 and TRBJ2-3; D might be TRBD1 or TRBD2, each matching 5 bases. The CDR3 has 16 residues. Germline assignment: CDR1 SNHLY and CDR2 FYNNEI. The V end was cut by 0 bases, the J end by 2 bases, with 12 bases between. In DNA form, the CDR3 reads TGTGCCAGCAGTGAAGCCGTCGGGGCCTACACAGATACGCAGTATTTT. This sequence encodes CASSEAVGAYTDTQYF.

The CDR3, as DNA: TGTGCCATCAGGCCAGATTCTAACTATGGCTACACCTTC. It codes for CAIRPDSNYGYTF. This sequence joins TRBV10-3 and TRBJ1-2; D remains ambiguous. V was clipped by 6 bases and J by 0 bases, with 8 bases between them. Germline assignment: CDR1 ENHRY and CDR2 SYGVKD. This CDR3 is 13 amino acids long.

This rearrangement joins TRBV6-5 to TRBJ1-1; D gene ambiguous. The CDR3 covers 12 residues. Trimming cost V 6 bases and J 8 bases, with 13 bases left between them. Germline CDR1 reads MNHEY; CDR2 reads SVGAGI. CDR3 coding DNA: TGTGCCAGCAGCAGCTCAAATCGGGAAGCTTTCTTT. Its translation: CASSSSNREAFF.

This rearrangement joins TRBV5-6 to TRBJ1-5; D unresolved. The germline gives CDR1 SGHDT, CDR2 YYEEEE. With 3 bases removed from V and 0 bases from J, the gap between germline ends came to 13 bases. The CDR3 consists of 16 residues. The CDR3 DNA is TGTGCCAGCAGCTACTACTCGACCGATAGCAATCAGCCCCAGCATTTT. Translation: CASSYYSTDSNQPQHF.

This clone was recorded once. The chain employs TRBV25-1 and TRBJ2-5; tentatively, D is TRBD1 (5 bases). Germline CDR1 reads MGHDK; CDR2 reads SYGVNS. Trimming stripped 0 bases from V and 1 base from J, with 6 bases between. The CDR3 is 14 amino acids. The chain's CDR3 is CASSEYGAQETQYF. In DNA form, the CDR3 reads TGTGCCAGCAGTGAATATGGGGCCCAAGAGACCCAGTACTTC.

The chain uses TRBV5-6 and TRBJ1-4, with D tentatively TRBD1 (6 bases). Per germline, CDR1 SGHDT and CDR2 YYEEEE. The CDR3 is 14 amino acids. V lost 2 bases and J 8 bases, leaving 13 bases between the germline ends. In DNA, the CDR3 is TGTGCCAGCAGCTTTAAAGAGGGGGGAGAAAAACTGTTTTTT. Translation: CASSFKEGGEKLFF.

The V gene is TRBV2, the J gene TRBJ1-6; 7 bases line up with TRBD1. Germline V gene data show CDR1 as SNHLY and CDR2 as FYNNEI. Trimming cost V 8 bases and J 7 bases; bases outside gene matches: 8. The CDR3 contains 14 residues. The chain's CDR3 is CASQGGVRNSPLHF. For the CDR3, the DNA is TGTGCCAGCCAAGGGGGCGTAAGGAATTCACCCCTCCACTTT.

This rearrangement joins TRBV5-1 to TRBJ2-5; no firm D call. Trimming cost V 4 bases and J 2 bases, with 15 bases left between them. The CDR3 is made up of 15 amino acids. Looked up from germline, CDR1 is SGHRS and CDR2 is YFSETQ. CDR3 region: CASSPNEDAQETQYF. The CDR3 DNA is TGCGCCAGCAGCCCCAATGAGGACGCACAAGAGACCCAGTACTTC.